A single sample is the source of the 25 T cell receptor beta chains below, sequenced in a study of CD4 T cells in relation to SARS-CoV-2 and coronaviruses. The method was immunoSEQ multiplex PCR; TCRdb's version includes in-frame clones alone and lacks a portion of them. This table has about 36,000 clones, approximately 80% appearing once. For these receptors, no antigen is known. Sequenced: memory CD4+ T cells from PBMCs, cultured in vitro. These receptors all stem from an adult with COVID-19.

The chain links TRBV7-2 to TRBJ2-3; possible D gene TRBD2, 5 bases. V was cut by 6 bases and J by 2 bases, with 12 bases left in between. The CDR3 totals 14 residues. The germline gives CDR1 SGHTA, CDR2 FQGNSA. In DNA form, the CDR3 reads TGTGCCAGCAGGGAGGCCGTAGTCACAGATACGCAGTATTTT. Translation: CASREAVVTDTQYF.

The chain uses TRBV4-1 and TRBJ1-4; D not resolved. V gave up 0 bases and J gave up 8 bases, with 19 bases separating them. Per germline, CDR1 MGHRA and CDR2 YSYEKL. This CDR3 is 17 amino acids long. The CDR3 region is CASSQDPPGRGEEKLFF. CDR3 DNA sequence: TGCGCCAGCAGCCAAGACCCGCCCGGGCGAGGAGAGGAAAAACTGTTTTTT.

The rearrangement uses TRBV5-1 and TRBJ2-1; tentative D call: TRBD2 (6 bases). The germline CDR1 and CDR2 sequences are SGHRS and YFSETQ. Trimming left V 4 bases short and J 1 base short, with 15 bases between. The CDR3 length is 16 residues. The CDR3 loop is CASSAVGTHSYNEQFF. In DNA, the CDR3 is TGCGCCAGCAGCGCCGTCGGGACTCATTCCTACAATGAGCAGTTCTTC.

V gene TRBV11-2 combines with J gene TRBJ1-4; D may be TRBD1 (6 bases). The CDR3 has 12 amino acids. The V end lost 2 bases, the J end lost 11 bases, and 9 bases lay between the germline ends. The germline CDR1 and CDR2 sequences are SGHAT and FQNNGV. CDR3 nucleotides: TGTGCCAGCAGCTTATACAGGGACAAACTGTTTTTT. Amino acid sequence: CASSLYRDKLFF.

The rearrangement links TRBV10-3 to TRBJ1-4; D ambiguous. The CDR3 spans 15 residues. The ends were cut back, 0 bases at V and 5 bases at J, with 10 bases in the middle. Looked up from germline, CDR1 is ENHRY and CDR2 is SYGVKD. As DNA, the CDR3 is TGTGCCATCAGTGAGTCGAGGCAGGAGAATGAAAAACTGTTTTTT. This gives the protein CAISESRQENEKLFF.

V usage is TRBV19 and J usage is TRBJ2-5; 7 positions match TRBD2. The CDR3 sequence is 12 residues long. J was trimmed by 2 bases and V by 8 bases; bases with no gene match: 2. The germline V gene has CDR1 LNHDA and CDR2 SQIVND (reference sequence). This CDR3 is CASGGVQETQYF. In DNA form, the CDR3 reads TGTGCCAGTGGGGGGGTGCAAGAGACCCAGTACTTC.

The chain uses TRBV2 and TRBJ1-1; 10 positions agree with TRBD1. Germline V lookup: CDR1 SNHLY, CDR2 FYNNEI. V was clipped by 5 bases and J by 12 bases; unmatched bases: 6. CDR3 length equals 12 residues. This chain's CDR3 is CASSTDRGKPFF. In DNA form, the CDR3 reads TGTGCCAGCAGTACGGACAGGGGGAAGCCTTTCTTT.

This clone occurred once. The CDR3 spells CASSLRRLAGQETQYF. For the CDR3, the DNA is TGTGCCAGCAGCTTAAGGCGTCTAGCGGGGCAAGAGACCCAGTACTTC. V usage is TRBV27 and J usage is TRBJ2-5, with 9 bases lining up with TRBD2. Germline-derived CDR1 and CDR2 are MNHEY and SMNVEV (reference sequence). The CDR3 is 16 residues long. V shed 6 bases, J shed 2 bases, and the junction held 10 bases outside the gene matches.

V is TRBV19 and J is TRBJ1-5; no firm D call. The germline V and J ends were trimmed by 4 bases and 0 bases, with 10 bases remaining between them. CDR1 LNHDA and CDR2 SQIVND come from the germline V gene (reference sequence). There are 15 residues in the CDR3. This chain's CDR3 is CASSNKHNSNQPQHF. The CDR3 bases are TGTGCCAGTAGTAACAAGCACAATAGCAATCAGCCCCAGCATTTT.

The gene calls are TRBV10-3 and TRBJ1-2; D unclear. Germline loops: CDR1 ENHRY, CDR2 SYGVKD. CDR3 size: 11 residues. Trimming cost V 7 bases and J 5 bases, with 8 bases left between them. Written as DNA, the CDR3 is TGTGCCATCAACGAGCGGTATGGCTACACCTTC. Encoded protein: CAINERYGYTF.

The rearrangement joins TRBV25-1 to TRBJ2-2; TRBD1 matches 12 bases. With V trimmed by 6 bases and J by 6 bases, 8 bases remained unmatched. The CDR3 runs to 16 residues. Germline V lookup: CDR1 MGHDK, CDR2 SYGVNS. This CDR3 is CASRSPGQGASGELFF. Here the CDR3 DNA reads TGTGCCAGCAGATCCCCGGGACAGGGGGCGTCCGGGGAGCTGTTTTTT.

V gene TRBV6-2 or TRBV6-3 combines with J gene TRBJ2-7, with 9 bases identical to TRBD2. The CDR3 has 15 residues. V lost 4 bases, J lost 3 bases, and 7 bases stayed unmatched. Germline V CDR1 and CDR2: MNHEY, SVGEGT. DNA for the CDR3: TGTGCCAGCAGTTTACCGGGACTAGCCATCTACGAGCAGTACTTC. Its translation is CASSLPGLAIYEQYF.

V usage is TRBV18 and J usage is TRBJ2-7, with 11 bases matching TRBD1. CDR1 and CDR2 (germline): KGHSH, LQKENI. V trimming: 2 bases; J trimming: 2 bases; junction bases outside the gene matches: 8. The length of the CDR3 is 17 residues. The CDR3 sequence: CASSPKRRDRGTYEQYF. In DNA, the CDR3 is TGTGCCAGCTCACCAAAAAGGAGGGACAGGGGGACCTACGAGCAGTACTTC.

This sequence joins TRBV5-1 and TRBJ2-5, with 7 bases matching TRBD2. The CDR3 loop spans 16 amino acids. Germline CDR1 SGHRS, CDR2 YFSETQ. With 4 bases clipped from V and 1 base from J, the junction kept 10 bases outside the gene matches. CDR3 DNA sequence: TGCGCCAGCAGCCCCTTAACGGGAGGCACCCAAGAGACCCAGTACTTC. This gives the protein CASSPLTGGTQETQYF.

The CDR3 loop is CASSSGVADEQYF. The CDR3 DNA follows: TGTGCCAGTAGTTCGGGTGTCGCGGACGAGCAGTACTTC. V and J are TRBV19 and TRBJ2-7, with unresolved D. The ends were cut back, 5 bases at V and 5 bases at J, with 13 bases in the middle. Germline V gene sequence: CDR1 LNHDA, CDR2 SQIVND (reference sequence). The CDR3 sequence is 13 residues long.

The gene calls are TRBV5-6 and TRBJ2-1; D unresolved. This CDR3 spans 15 amino acids. Germline values: CDR1 SGHDT, CDR2 YYEEEE. The V gene lost 4 bases and the J gene lost 1 base, with 12 bases spanning the gap. CDR3 in amino acids: CASSPGRLSYNEQFF. The CDR3 DNA sequence: TGTGCCAGCAGCCCCGGTAGGTTATCCTACAATGAGCAGTTCTTC.

V and J are TRBV10-3 and TRBJ2-5; TRBD1 matches 10 bases. Germline CDR1 reads ENHRY; CDR2 reads SYGVKD. V shed 6 bases and J 5 bases; nucleotides not matched to a gene: 6. The CDR3 sequence is 14 residues long. The DNA for the CDR3 is TGTGCCATCAGATCAGACAGGGGGCAGGAGACCCAGTACTTC. This codes for CAIRSDRGQETQYF.

This clone came up a few times. The chain couples TRBV28 to TRBJ2-1; 10 positions agree with TRBD2. This CDR3 comprises 16 residues. Trimming cost V 4 bases and J 7 bases; bases outside gene matches: 10. Germline-derived CDR1 and CDR2 are MDHEN and SYDVKM. The CDR3 spells CASSSASASGRNEQFF. CDR3 bases: TGTGCCAGCAGTTCCGCTAGCGCTAGCGGGAGAAATGAGCAGTTCTTC. Full variable domain (outside the CDR3, taken from reference TRBV28 and TRBJ2-1): DVKVTQSSRYLVKRTGEKVFLECVQDMDHENMFWYRQDPGLGLRLIYFSYDVKMKEKGDIPEGYSVSREKKERFSLILESASTNQTSMYLCASSSASASGRNEQFFGPGTRLTVL.

This clone showed up just a few times. The chain joins TRBV7-9 to TRBJ2-1, with 10 bases aligning to TRBD1. V shed 5 bases and J 6 bases; nucleotides not matched to a gene: 7. This CDR3 is 15 amino acids long. Germline CDR1 reads SEHNR; CDR2 reads FQNEAQ (reference sequence). The CDR3 DNA sequence: TGTGCCAGCAGCCCCCGGGACAGGGGAACCAATGAGCAGTTCTTC. Translation gives CASSPRDRGTNEQFF.

This sequence joins TRBV18 and TRBJ1-2, with 7 bases identical to TRBD1. J gave up 4 bases and V 3 bases, and 2 bases lay outside the gene matches. The CDR3 contains 13 residues. Germline assignment: CDR1 KGHSH and CDR2 LQKENI. The CDR3 loop reads CASSPDRAYGYTF. For the CDR3, the DNA is TGTGCCAGCTCACCTGACAGGGCCTATGGCTACACCTTC.

This clone was counted between two and nine times. The chain is built from TRBV7-8 and TRBJ1-6; the D is unclear. The CDR3 contains 15 residues. Trimming removed 2 bases from V and 5 bases from J, with 10 bases in between. Germline V gene data show CDR1 as SGHVS and CDR2 as FQNEAQ. The CDR3 bases are TGTGCCAGCAGCTTAAGGGCGGCCGATAATTCACCCCTCCACTTT. Translating it yields CASSLRAADNSPLHF.

This clone appeared once. This rearrangement joins TRBV28 to TRBJ2-7; 9 bases are shared with TRBD1. Per germline, CDR1 MDHEN and CDR2 SYDVKM. The CDR3 is made up of 14 amino acids. V shed 2 bases, J shed 5 bases, and the junction held 4 bases outside the gene matches. The CDR3 spells CASSLMGQGNEQYF. CDR3 DNA: TGTGCCAGCAGTTTAATGGGACAGGGCAACGAGCAGTACTTC.

This clone showed up just a few times. V usage is TRBV6-5 and J usage is TRBJ2-7, with 10 bases that match TRBD1. This CDR3 has 14 residues. The V gene end was trimmed by 2 bases and the J gene end by 2 bases; junction bases not matched to a gene: 0. Germline-derived CDR1 and CDR2 are MNHEY and SVGAGI. The CDR3 bases are TGTGCCAGCAGTTACGGACAGGGGGCCTACGAGCAGTACTTC. Translating it yields CASSYGQGAYEQYF.

This clone was recorded only once. The chain uses TRBV6-5 and TRBJ1-2; maybe TRBD1 (6 bases). Looked up from germline, CDR1 is MNHEY and CDR2 is SVGAGI. With 5 bases removed from V and 5 bases from J, the gap between germline ends came to 12 bases. CDR3 length: 13 residues. The CDR3 nucleotides are TGTGCCAGCAGTCGACAGGTCCCATATGGCTACACCTTC. Amino acids: CASSRQVPYGYTF.

This rearrangement joins TRBV14 to TRBJ2-3, with D hard to call. Trimming stripped 1 base from V and 6 bases from J, with 8 bases between. Germline values: CDR1 SGHDN, CDR2 FVKESK. The CDR3 has 13 residues. CDR3 DNA sequence: TGTGCCAGCAGCCAAGTCCGTTGGGATACGCAGTATTTT. It is translated as CASSQVRWDTQYF.